This T cell receptor (beta chain) was identified during a study of cytomegalovirus exposure and HLA in healthy donors (dated by TCRdb to 2015 to 2018). For context, the study as a whole: According to an earlier analysis of a few hundred of the donors, some 180 million T cells yielded 90 million to 140 million unique TCR beta sequences and more than 250 Gb of sequence data. HLA typing covered class I and class II loci at four-digit resolution. The study was designed to test whether signatures of past pathogen exposure could be identified by cataloging public T cell receptors. A handful of DR-DQ haplotypes were treated as single units for association and clustering because of strong linkage in the cohort. The later analysis used no new phenotypic data to find candidate immune exposures, relying instead on TCR beta sequences and their occurrence across donors. Genome-wide SNP genotypes for about 55% of the roughly 670 donors were used in a later genetic analysis, which treated that subset as a discovery cohort. The T cell repertoires of roughly 660 subjects were profiled by immunosequencing and related to cytomegalovirus serostatus. Of the 300 to 500 genotyped donors, less than 85% were placed in the genetic ancestry cluster associated with self-reported Caucasian donors. In a later analysis, previously published TCR beta repertoires from several hundred donors were re-analyzed and high-resolution HLA genotyping was added so that TCR occurrence patterns could be studied. Donor age, sex, ethnicity and CMV serostatus were compiled alongside the repertoire data. An earlier analysis of 587 of the donors used high-throughput TCR beta sequencing to judge whether each TCR beta V gene segment behaved as functional or pseudogenic. Across some 400 genotyped donors of the cohort, an average of approximately 240,000 unique TCR beta nucleotide sequences per donor were sequenced, and 15% to 20% of those sequences were non-productive. Along with the approximately 620-subject first cohort, a separate validation cohort of over a hundred different subjects was used. An early release that covered 640 HLA-typed donors contained approximately 300 gigabases of sequencing data and tens of millions of unique TCR sequences. Typing coverage varied by locus: roughly 629-640 donors for A, B, C, DRB1 and DQB1; more than 500 for DQA1; 606 for DPA1; approximately 470 for DPB1. High-throughput TCR immunosequencing, statistical association of individual TCRs with disease status, and machine learning were combined to predict cytomegalovirus infection status. All discovery cohort repertoires had been generated using a single sequencing platform.

Libraries were constructed by the immunoSEQ multiplex PCR assay. For the multiplex PCR, a mixture combining 60 forward primers for TCR Vbeta segments and 13 reverse primers for TCR Jbeta segments was used. The CDR3 region of rearranged TCR beta genes was amplified from genomic DNA with a multiplex PCR assay. The amplified TCR beta libraries were sequenced on the Illumina HiSeq System as 87-base-pair reads. In the original analysis: A later analysis tallied 75 million to 95 million unique TCR beta chains across the 666 repertoires, and about 10 million of those chains were shared by two or more donors. Raw reads were error-corrected and collapsed into unique sequences with a nearest-neighbor algorithm that merged closely related sequences to remove PCR and sequencing errors. To assign V, D and J gene segments, CDR3 sequences were aligned to IMGT reference sequences. For a sequence to be retained, a match of at least six nucleotides was required to both a V gene segment and a J gene segment. Rearrangements were classified as productive when the CDR3 lacked stop codons and remained in frame with V and J, and all other rearrangements were classified as non-productive. CDR3 was defined by IMGT convention, running from the second conserved V-encoded cysteine to the conserved J-encoded phenylalanine. In an earlier analysis of just under 600 of the donors, sequences lacking an unambiguous match to a single V gene segment were excluded. An earlier analysis of some 500 of the donors classified V segments as functional when productive rearrangements were above 56.7% and as segregating when the standard deviation between donors was above 5%. To diagnose cytomegalovirus status from the catalog of TCR beta chain sequences, a statistical classification framework was built. V and J gene assignment, in a later analysis, came from comparing TCR nucleotide sequences with IMGT/GENE-DB human TR gene sequences. In a later analysis, CDR3 sequences and most-parsimonious VDJ recombination scenarios were assigned using the TCRdist pipeline. In a later analysis, each TCR beta chain was defined by its CDR3 amino acid sequence together with its V-gene family, and reads without a unique V-gene family were excluded. To address suspected cross-contamination and a sequencing artifact, a later analysis removed 592 highly shared, low-generation-probability nucleotide sequences. A later analysis calculated a clonal expansion index for each public chain from normalized within-repertoire ranks of inferred template counts. A later analysis computed generation probabilities with a VDJ recombination model fitted to out-of-frame rearrangements, and checked the results against IGoR. In a later analysis, hypergeometric tests were used to score TCR-TCR, TCR-HLA and TCR-CMV co-occurrence, with a repertoire-size bias correction applied to TCR pairs. In a later analysis, false discovery rates were estimated by permuting HLA or CMV assignments 20 times. In a later analysis, co-occurring TCRs were grouped using DBSCAN, and TCRdist sequence similarity was added for clustering within HLA-allele-positive subsets. Repertoires with fewer than 30,000 or more than 120,000 public chains were left out of co-occurrence clustering, as were five repertoires with anomalous nucleotide sharing. Drawn from immuneACCESS, this table holds only the in-frame rearrangements with V and J called that TCRdb kept. Clones are partly lost; checked studies trace under half to an unresolved V gene and leave the rest unexplained. D and trimming come from the DNA, and the V and J calls and clone size come from that table. This specimen's table enumerates about 96,000 clones. Together, the top ten hold just under 3.5% of the sample.

In total, roughly 670 healthy bone marrow donors made up the cohort. At the time of sampling, every cohort member was nominally healthy, though immune exposures that went unrecorded were likely present. The donor tested CMV seronegative, placing the donor among the 350 or so seronegative members of the cohort. A peripheral blood sample was provided by each donor, and peripheral blood mononuclear cells were used for TCR beta sequencing. Genomic DNA extraction from the blood cell samples was performed with the Qiagen DNeasy Blood Extraction Kit. With regard to this clone: The antigen this receptor binds is unknown.

Findings and caveats that apply to the study as a whole: Most TCR sequences were observed very rarely across donors, whereas some public TCRs were present in many individuals. Correlated functional status among segregating V segments might be attributable to linkage disequilibrium, but an unknown experimental factor could not be ruled out. According to a later analysis, parvovirus B19, influenza, CMV and Epstein-Barr virus appeared linked to several top co-occurrence clusters. For the cohort, immune exposure information was limited to CMV serostatus. Compared with the approximately 600-donor mean, donors in an Asian-associated ancestry cluster had fewer N-insertions in productive TCRs, according to a later genetic analysis. Cytomegalovirus status was reported to be diagnosed by the classifier with high specificity and sensitivity in both the original and validation cohorts. A further reported finding was that TCR beta sequences accurately predicted the HLA-A and HLA-B alleles for most subjects in the first cohort. In the study, 150 to 200 TCR beta chains were listed as associated with cytomegalovirus. When HLA alleles, especially DR and DQ, strongly co-occurred, TCR associations were difficult to assign to individual alleles. Presence/absence analyses assumed roughly uniform sequencing depth across donors, an assumption that may not hold. Compared with equally common non-associated chains, HLA-associated TCR beta chains in a later analysis were more clonally expanded and had lower generation probabilities. In this cohort, only TCR beta chains were sequenced, and detectable features were limited by the absence of alpha or paired-chain data. An earlier analysis of some 590 of the donors showed that most TCR beta V segments appeared in productive rearrangements either about 87% or about 30% of the time, which broadly matched IMGT annotations. In vitro tests confirmed that a few of the cytomegalovirus-associated TCR beta chains recognize cytomegalovirus antigens. In a later analysis, 15,000 to 20,000 TCR beta sequences were associated with specific HLA alleles at a false discovery rate of 0.05. The sequencing pipeline was judged likely to have produced a cluster of highly shared sequence variants as a technical artifact. In a later genetic analysis, a missense DCLRE1C variant was associated with V-gene and J-gene trimming of TCR beta chains, and the association was replicated in an independent cohort. The 87-base-pair reads could not distinguish some IMGT-functional V segments, including TRBV6-2 and TRBV6-3, so those segments were excluded. The authors suggested that the approach could potentially be extended to other disease states and immunological phenotypes. Most CMV-associated TCR beta chains appeared to be HLA-restricted in a later analysis, and the HLA associations seemed to be driven largely by CMV exposure. HLA typing was unavailable for some donors at each locus, so association tests used only the typed subset. In a later analysis, the rate of TCR association differed among HLA loci, with DRB1 alleles having the most associated TCRs and HLA-C alleles having the fewest. Because counts were too low, roughly 17 rarely observed V segments, including chromosome 9 orphons, were left out of the earlier analysis of 500 to 650 of the donors.

CDR1 and CDR2, per the germline V gene, are WSHSY and SAAADI. There are 17 amino acids in the CDR3, from cysteine to phenylalanine inclusive. The CDR3 DNA has 51 bases and is translated from base 1. The V end loses 5 bases and the J end loses 6 bases, and a stretch of 23 bases separates them. This chain is built from TRBV10-2 and TRBJ1-5; perhaps TRBD1 is the D gene, with 5 bases matching. This clonotype was obtained from a woman in her 30s in good health and CMV-seronegative. Sequencing used PBMCs. The DNA sequence is TGCGCCAGCAGTCCACCCCCGCGGGGCCCGGCGGGTCAGCCCCAGCATTTT. Translated, this gives CASSPPPRGPAGQPQHF.